This TCR beta chain was sequenced during a study of blood T cells in healthy people across ages (dated by TCRdb to between 2015 and 2017). Looking at the study overall: In model experiments, roughly one uniquely barcoded TCR beta cDNA molecule per two T cells was captured by template switching. To track age-related changes in TCR beta repertoire diversity, the study relied on deep sequencing normalized with unique cDNA molecular identifiers. Four age groups were formed from the donors: young (average about 15 years), middle-aged (approximately 41), aged (around 68) and long-lived (about 80). The study analyzed two additional independent replicas of 1 million unique cDNA reads from the same blood draw for two donors, one aged 18 to 30 and one aged 80 or older. On the study overall, not on this receptor specifically: Because donor CMV infection status was unknown, age-related changes in expanded clonotypes were potentially confounded. Estimates of total diversity from one million sequenced T cells were regarded as lower bounds and underestimates. The long-lived group showed more naive CD4+ T cells, fewer expanded clones and increased TCR diversity than the aged group, suggesting age selection. The percentage of naive T cells measured by flow cytometry correlated strongly with observed TCR beta diversity. Observed TCR beta diversity per million T cells fell roughly linearly with age, and a significant reduction was already apparent by age around 36. Because profiling used bulk unsorted PBMCs, naive and antigen-experienced compartments could not be compared conclusively.

Trimming at the junction amounts to 2 bases on V and 1 base on J, and the germline ends lie 12 bases apart. Based on the germline V gene, the CDR1 and CDR2 sequences are ENHRY and SYGVKD. Including the terminal cysteine and phenylalanine, the CDR3 comprises 16 residues. Only CDR3 DNA is held: 48 bases, read in frame from base 1. Receptor libraries were prepared by 5' RACE. The listed sequencing device is Illumina HiSeq 2500. A second PCR of about 7 to 12 cycles was run with a J-beta primer mix and a sample-barcoded 5' primer. A template-switch 5' adaptor carrying 12 random nucleotides introduced a unique molecular identifier onto each TCR beta cDNA molecule. At least 3 million CDR3-containing paired-end reads were obtained from each sample. First-strand cDNA was synthesized from all RNA with the Mint cDNA synthesis kit, primed by a TRBC-specific oligonucleotide. Following uracil-DNA glycosylase treatment, all cDNA underwent a first 18-cycle PCR with the universal primers M1SS and BC2_uni_R. Per the source publication's procedure: Normalization of each sample was performed by random selection of 1 million high-quality reads, each carrying a distinct molecular identifier. Instead of being binned into consensus sequences, reads that shared molecular identifiers were thrown out. MiTCR, with a Q25 quality threshold and the strictest error-elimination algorithm, was used for CDR3 identification, clonotype clustering and error correction. A nonparametric unseen species model using Euler transformation provided a lower-bound estimate of total TCR beta diversity. TCRdb redid the processing of the public reads, applying fastp at Q25 and MiXCR, and retained in-frame beta chains. Each CDR3 protein appears once, grouped with its most common genes and DNA. TCRdb's processing, not the authors' own work, is the source of the V and J calls. This sample lists about 500,000 distinct CDR3 sequences; less than 25% were detected once. Jointly, the top ten make up under 9% of the sample.

Systemically healthy Caucasian individuals from Russia, around 39 in total and aged 6 to 90 years, were included as donors. Approximately 9.3 milliliters of peripheral blood were collected from each donor into EDTA-treated Vacutainer tubes. Ficoll-Paque density-gradient centrifugation was used to isolate PBMCs, with at least 7 million obtained per sample. Trizol reagent was used to extract total RNA from PBMCs, with at least 5 micrograms per sample. Naive CD45RAhigh/CD27high T cell percentages were measured by flow cytometry on a PBMC aliquot from every donor. A remark on this clonotype: Its antigen is still unknown. No much larger clonotype is one base removed from it; base qualities were not supplied.

The same sample was also used in a study of T cells of mothers and their children. As that second paper reports: Donors were nine systemically healthy Caucasian individuals: three mothers and their six children. cDNA synthesis used all of the extracted RNA, with 1.5 ug of RNA in each 15 ul reaction. In the second PCR, sample barcodes and 2-4 random nucleotides were introduced via the M1S primer. More than 8.5 million TCR beta CDR3 reads were obtained from each mother, and roughly 3 million reads were obtained from each child. Thymic selection similarly shapes TCR recombination output in related and unrelated pairs, with minor effect from inherited differences. Normalized repertoire overlap was always found to be slightly, but never significantly, higher in related mother-child pairs than in unrelated mother-child pairs. Persistent microchimeric T cell clones were not detected, at a sensitivity of around 100 clones per million clonotypes. Deep NGS was used in the study to compare the TCR beta repertoires of mothers and children and to look for features that separate related mother-child pairs from unrelated individuals. On average, the children were roughly 10 +/- 4 years old, while the mothers were roughly 40 +/- 4 years old. After adapter ligation was performed with NEBNext reagents, the libraries were sequenced on an Illumina HiSeq 2000 with 100+100 nt paired-end reads. To prevent cross-contamination, the mother and child libraries were prepared one month apart and sequenced in separate runs. Between roughly 500,000 and 2,000,000 distinct TCR beta clonotypes were identified per donor. Naive TCR beta clonotypes were estimated from low-frequency clonotypes matched to each donor's FACS-determined naive share, without sorting.

Here the chain combines TRBV10-3 and TRBJ2-1; the D gene is perhaps TRBD2, on 5 matching bases. This clonotype originated in a boy under 18 in good health. Sequencing input: blood. The CDR3 has the sequence CAISEERVGSYNEQFF. The DNA is TGTGCCATCAGTGAGGAGAGGGTAGGGTCCTACAATGAGCAGTTCTTC.